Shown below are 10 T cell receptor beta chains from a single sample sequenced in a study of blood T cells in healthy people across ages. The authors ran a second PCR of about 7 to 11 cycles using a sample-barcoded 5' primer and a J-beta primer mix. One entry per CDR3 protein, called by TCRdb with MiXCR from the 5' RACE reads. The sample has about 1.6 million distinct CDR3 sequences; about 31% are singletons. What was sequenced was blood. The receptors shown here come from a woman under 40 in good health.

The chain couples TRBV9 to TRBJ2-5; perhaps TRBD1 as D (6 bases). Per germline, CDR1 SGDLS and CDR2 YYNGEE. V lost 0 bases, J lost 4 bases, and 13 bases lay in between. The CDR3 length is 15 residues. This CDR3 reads CASSVDQGRVETQYF. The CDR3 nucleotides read TGTGCCAGCAGCGTAGATCAGGGGCGAGTAGAGACCCAGTACTTC. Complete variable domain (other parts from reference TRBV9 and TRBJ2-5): DSGVTQTPKHLITATGQRVTLRCSPRSGDLSVYWYQQSLDQGLQFLIQYYNGEERAKGNILERFSAQQFPDLHSELNLSSLELGDSALYFCASSVDQGRVETQYFGPGTRLLVL.

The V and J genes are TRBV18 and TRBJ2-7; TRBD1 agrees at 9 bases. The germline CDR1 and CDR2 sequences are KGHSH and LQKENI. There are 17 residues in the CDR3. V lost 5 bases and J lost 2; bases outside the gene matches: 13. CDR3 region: CASSATLGQGRTYEQYF. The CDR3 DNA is TGTGCCAGCTCAGCAACATTGGGACAGGGTCGAACCTACGAGCAGTACTTC. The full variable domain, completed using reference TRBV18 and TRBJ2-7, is NAGVMQNPRHLVRRRGQEARLRCSPMKGHSHVYWYRQLPEEGLKFMVYLQKENIIDESGMPKERFSAEFPKEGPSILRIQQVVRGDSAAYFCASSATLGQGRTYEQYFGPGTRLTVT.

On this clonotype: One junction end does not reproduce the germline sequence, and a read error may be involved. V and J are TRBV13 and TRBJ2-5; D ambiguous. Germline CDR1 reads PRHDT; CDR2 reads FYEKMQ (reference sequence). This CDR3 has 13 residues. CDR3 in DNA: TGTGCCAACAGCAGAAACACGCAAGAGACCCAGTACTTC. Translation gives CANSRNTQETQYF.

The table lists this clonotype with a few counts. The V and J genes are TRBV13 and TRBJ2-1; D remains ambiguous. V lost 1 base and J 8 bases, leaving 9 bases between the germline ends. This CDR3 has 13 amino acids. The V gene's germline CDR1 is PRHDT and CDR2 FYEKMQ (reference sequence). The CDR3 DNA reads TGTGCCAGCAGCTTAGAGTCGGGCTATGAGCAGTTCTTC. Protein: CASSLESGYEQFF.

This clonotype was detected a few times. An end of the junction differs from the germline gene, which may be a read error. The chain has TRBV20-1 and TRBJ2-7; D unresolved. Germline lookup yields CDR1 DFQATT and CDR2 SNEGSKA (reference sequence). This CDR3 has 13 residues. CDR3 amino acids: CSARYTVSHEQYF. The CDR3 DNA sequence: TGCAGTGCTAGATACACAGTCTCCCACGAGCAGTACTTC.

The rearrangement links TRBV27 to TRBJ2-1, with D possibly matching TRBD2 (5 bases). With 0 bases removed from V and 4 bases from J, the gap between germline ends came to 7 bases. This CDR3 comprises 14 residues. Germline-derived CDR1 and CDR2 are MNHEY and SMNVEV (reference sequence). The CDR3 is CASSLSTNYNEQFF. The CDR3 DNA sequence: TGTGCCAGCAGTTTATCGACTAATTACAATGAGCAGTTCTTC.

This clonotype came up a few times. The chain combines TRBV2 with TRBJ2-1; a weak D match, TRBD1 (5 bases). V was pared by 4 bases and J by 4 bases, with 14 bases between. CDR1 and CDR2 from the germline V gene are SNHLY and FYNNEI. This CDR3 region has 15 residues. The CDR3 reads CASSASRSGYNEQFF. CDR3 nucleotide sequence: TGTGCCAGCAGTGCCAGCCGTTCAGGGTACAATGAGCAGTTCTTC.

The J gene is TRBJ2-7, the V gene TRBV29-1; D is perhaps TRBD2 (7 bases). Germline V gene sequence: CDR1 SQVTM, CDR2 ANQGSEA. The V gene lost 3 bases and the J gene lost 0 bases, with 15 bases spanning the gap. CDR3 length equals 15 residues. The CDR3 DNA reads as TGCAGCGTTGAGGGTAGAGGGGGGGGCTCCTACGAGCAGTACTTC. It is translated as CSVEGRGGGSYEQYF.

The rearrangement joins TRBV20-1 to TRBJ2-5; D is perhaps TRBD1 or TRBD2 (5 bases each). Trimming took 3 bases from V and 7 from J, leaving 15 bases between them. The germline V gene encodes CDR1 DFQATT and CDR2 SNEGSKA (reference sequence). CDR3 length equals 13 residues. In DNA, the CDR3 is TGCAGTGCTAGTCTTCCGGGACCGCCGACCCAGTACTTC. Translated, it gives CSASLPGPPTQYF.

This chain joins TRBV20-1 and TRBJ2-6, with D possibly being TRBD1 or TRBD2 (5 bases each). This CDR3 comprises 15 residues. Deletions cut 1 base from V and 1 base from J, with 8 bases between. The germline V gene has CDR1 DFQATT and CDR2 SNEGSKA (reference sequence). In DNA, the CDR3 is TGCAGTGCTAGAGTAGAGGGGTCTGGGGCCAACGTCCTGACTTTC. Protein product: CSARVEGSGANVLTF.